The 29 T cell receptor beta chains below come from one sample, sequenced in a study of T cell responses to AZD1222 COVID-19 vaccine. The method was immunoSEQ multiplex PCR; TCRdb's version includes in-frame clones alone and lacks a portion of them. This sample has 140,000 to 150,000 clones, with 80% to 90% found just once. The sequencing used peripheral blood, collected on day 0 of AZD1222 vaccination. The origin of the receptors is an adult in good health.

V usage is TRBV6-5 and J usage is TRBJ1-4; 7 positions match TRBD1. The length of the CDR3 is 15 residues. Germline V gene lookup returns CDR1 MNHEY and CDR2 SVGAGI. The trim removed 6 bases at V and 5 bases at J, leaving 9 bases unmatched. The CDR3 sequence is CASRAVRGLNEKLFF. CDR3 sequence (DNA): TGTGCCAGCAGGGCGGTAAGGGGGCTCAATGAAAAACTGTTTTTT.

V gene TRBV7-2 combines with J gene TRBJ2-7, with TRBD2 matching 9 bases. CDR3 size: 17 residues. J lost 4 bases, V lost 0 bases, and 10 bases had no gene match. In germline, CDR1 is SGHTA, CDR2 FQGNSA. In DNA, the CDR3 is TGTGCCAGCAGCTTAGCGATTCGTACTAGCGGGCGATACGAGCAGTACTTC. Encoded protein: CASSLAIRTSGRYEQYF.

Only a few counts were recorded for this clone. The V gene is TRBV27, the J gene TRBJ2-7; 9 bases are shared with TRBD1. CDR3 length: 14 residues. Germline CDR1 MNHEY, CDR2 SMNVEV (reference sequence). V shed 2 bases, J shed 3 bases, and the junction held 2 bases outside the gene matches. CDR3 in DNA: TGTGCCAGCAGTTTAGGGACAGGGTTCTACGAGCAGTACTTC. Protein product: CASSLGTGFYEQYF.

By share of the sample, this clone is large. The V gene is TRBV7-9, the J gene TRBJ1-1, with D hard to call. The CDR3 has 13 residues. V was cut by 2 bases and J by 1 base, with 5 bases left in between. CDR1 and CDR2 (germline): SEHNR, FQNEAQ (reference sequence). Here the CDR3 reads CASSLTANTEAFF. CDR3 in DNA: TGTGCCAGCAGCTTAACGGCGAACACTGAAGCTTTCTTT.

This clone was observed once. CDR3 sequence: CASSFVAGDEQYF. The CDR3 DNA is TGTGCCAGCAGCTTCGTTGCGGGAGACGAGCAGTACTTC. J is TRBJ2-7 and V is TRBV7-9; TRBD2 matches at 7 bases. V dropped 3 bases and J dropped 5; count of bases not matched to a gene: 4. CDR3 length equals 13 residues. Germline CDR1 is SEHNR and CDR2 is FQNEAQ (reference sequence).

The chain recombines TRBV28 with TRBJ2-1; possibly TRBD1 or TRBD2 for D (5 bases each). The V gene's germline CDR1 is MDHEN and CDR2 SYDVKM. The germline V and J ends were trimmed by 5 bases and 0 bases, with 14 bases remaining between them. The CDR3 covers 16 residues. The CDR3 bases are TGTGCCAGCAGTGCACGGGACGCAAGCTCCTACAATGAGCAGTTCTTC. As protein: CASSARDASSYNEQFF.

This clone was picked up one time. The chain joins TRBV7-2 to TRBJ1-3; no firm D call. V was shortened by 6 bases and J by 0 bases, with 12 bases between the two germline ends. This CDR3 has 15 residues. CDR1 is SGHTA, CDR2 FQGNSA, per germline. This chain's CDR3 is CASSTTVLSGNTIYF. CDR3 bases: TGTGCCAGCAGTACAACAGTGCTCTCTGGAAACACCATATATTTT. Full variable domain (remainder filled in from reference TRBV7-2 and TRBJ1-3): GAGVSQSPSNKVTEKGKDVELRCDPISGHTALYWYRQSLGQGLEFLIYFQGNSAPDKSGLPSDRFSAERTGGSVSTLTIQRTQQEDSAVYLCASSTTVLSGNTIYFGEGSWLTVV.

The chain has TRBV6-6 and TRBJ1-3; D uncertain. CDR3 length equals 14 residues. In germline, CDR1 is MNHNY, CDR2 SVGAGI (reference sequence). V was clipped by 0 bases and J by 2 bases, with 5 bases between them. The DNA of the CDR3 is TGTGCCAGCAGTTACTCAACCCCTGGAAACACCATATATTTT. Its protein product is CASSYSTPGNTIYF.

This clone was seen a few times. This chain joins TRBV3-1 (or the pseudogene TRBV3-2) and TRBJ2-1, with TRBD2 matching over 10 bases. CDR3 length equals 20 residues. Trimming took 2 bases from V and 4 from J; bases not matched to a gene: 17. Germline V CDR1 and CDR2: LGHDT, YNNKEL (reference sequence). The CDR3 DNA is TGTGCCAGCAGCCAACGCCACCAAGGGAGCGGGAGGGCCATTTACAATGAGCAGTTCTTC. Residues: CASSQRHQGSGRAIYNEQFF.

In this sample, this clone turned up once. J is TRBJ1-4 and V is TRBV13, with a weak D call TRBD1 (5 bases). The CDR3 covers 20 residues. The V end lost 5 bases, the J end lost 0 bases, and 25 bases lay between the germline ends. Per the germline V gene, CDR1 is PRHDT and CDR2 is FYEKMQ (reference sequence). The CDR3 bases are TGTGCCAGCAGCCTCAGGCCCCGGGGGACGGCTTATGCAACTAATGAAAAACTGTTTTTT. Its translation: CASSLRPRGTAYATNEKLFF.

The chain employs TRBV4-1 and TRBJ2-7; 11 bases align to TRBD1. Germline lookup yields CDR1 MGHRA and CDR2 YSYEKL. The CDR3 totals 16 residues. With 1 base clipped from V and 4 bases from J, the junction kept 6 bases outside the gene matches. The CDR3 DNA follows: TGCGCCAGCAGCCAAGTGGAGGGACAGGGGGGTTACGAGCAGTACTTC. It specifies CASSQVEGQGGYEQYF.

The chain employs TRBV6-6 and TRBJ1-2; D remains ambiguous. The CDR3 is 13 amino acids. Trimming left V 5 bases short and J 4 bases short, with 11 bases between. Germline CDR1 is MNHNY and CDR2 is SVGAGI (reference sequence). CDR3 in DNA: TGTGCCAGCAGTCGATCACCCACCTATGGCTACACCTTC. It yields the protein CASSRSPTYGYTF.

The chain combines TRBV5-6 with TRBJ1-3; 8 bases are a match to TRBD1. The germline gives CDR1 SGHDT, CDR2 YYEEEE. The CDR3 has 18 residues. V lost 0 bases, J lost 4 bases, and 12 bases stayed unmatched. Here the CDR3 reads CASSLERTGNGGGNTIYF. In nucleotides, the CDR3 is TGTGCCAGCAGCTTGGAAAGGACAGGGAATGGTGGAGGAAACACCATATATTTT.

The rearrangement uses TRBV28 and TRBJ1-6; tentative D call: TRBD1 (6 bases). The V end was cut by 1 base, the J end by 6 bases, with 16 bases between. This CDR3 contains 17 residues. Germline values: CDR1 MDHEN, CDR2 SYDVKM. CDR3 region: CASSLLPGVTPNSPLHF. The CDR3 bases are TGTGCCAGCAGTTTATTGCCAGGGGTTACCCCTAATTCACCCCTCCACTTT. The full variable domain, in which reference TRBV28 and TRBJ1-6 provide the parts outside the CDR3, is DVKVTQSSRYLVKRTGEKVFLECVQDMDHENMFWYRQDPGLGLRLIYFSYDVKMKEKGDIPEGYSVSREKKERFSLILESASTNQTSMYLCASSLLPGVTPNSPLHFGNGTRLTVT.

The genes are TRBV21-1 and TRBJ1-1. TRBV21-1 is noted as a pseudogene. The CDR3 consists of 14 residues. The CDR3 nucleotides read TGTGCCAGCAGCAAACTTGTCCAGCCATCGGAAGCTTTCTTT. It encodes CASSKLVQPSEAFF.

This rearrangement joins TRBV5-1 to TRBJ1-2, with 7 bases matching TRBD1. With 3 bases clipped from V and 7 bases from J, the junction kept 9 bases outside the gene matches. In germline, CDR1 is SGHRS, CDR2 YFSETQ. CDR3 length equals 14 residues. The CDR3 spells CASSSGQPIIGYTF. The CDR3 coding sequence is TGCGCCAGCAGCTCGGGACAGCCGATCATTGGCTACACCTTC.

The rearrangement links TRBV30 to TRBJ2-7, with 10 bases identical to TRBD1. V lost 4 bases to trimming and J lost 4 bases; unmatched junction nucleotides: 4. Germline V CDR1 and CDR2: GTSNPN, SVGIG (reference sequence). This CDR3 is built from 13 residues. The CDR3 bases are TGTGCCTGGACGACAGGGGGCGCGTACGAGCAGTACTTC. Residues: CAWTTGGAYEQYF.

The chain carries TRBV9 and TRBJ2-2; 9 bases match TRBD1. The germline gives CDR1 SGDLS, CDR2 YYNGEE. Losses at the gene ends were 3 bases for V and 7 bases for J; bases not matched to a gene: 10. This CDR3 is built from 16 residues. This CDR3 is CASSAGQGPGVGELFF. The CDR3 region has the DNA TGTGCCAGCAGCGCCGGACAGGGGCCCGGCGTCGGGGAGCTGTTTTTT.

This clone has only one observation. The DNA for the CDR3 is TGTGCCAGCTCACCACCAGAAGCTAGGAAAACAGCTTTCTTT. Protein sequence: CASSPPEARKTAFF. The chain joins TRBV18 to TRBJ1-1; no definite D call. The CDR3 is 14 residues long. Trimming removed 0 bases at V and 10 bases at J, with 15 bases between. In germline, CDR1 is KGHSH, CDR2 LQKENI.

The chain links TRBV14 to TRBJ1-1, with no clear D. The germline V and J ends were trimmed by 4 bases and 0 bases, with 6 bases remaining between them. There are 13 residues in the CDR3. Germline CDR1 is SGHDN and CDR2 is FVKESK. This chain's CDR3 is CASSLWVNTEAFF. As DNA, the CDR3 is TGTGCCAGCAGCCTATGGGTGAACACTGAAGCTTTCTTT.

This clone was observed a single time. V and J are TRBV9 and TRBJ2-7; no firm D call. This CDR3 region has 13 residues. Germline V CDR1 and CDR2: SGDLS, YYNGEE. V was cut by 1 base and J by 5 bases, with 10 bases left in between. CDR3 sequence reads: CASSVRVDHEQYF. In DNA form, the CDR3 reads TGTGCCAGCAGCGTAAGGGTAGACCACGAGCAGTACTTC.

This chain links TRBV28 with TRBJ1-2; D is possibly TRBD1 (5 bases). There are 15 residues in the CDR3. Germline V gene data show CDR1 as MDHEN and CDR2 as SYDVKM. The V end was cut by 1 base, the J end by 5 bases, with 14 bases between. The CDR3 protein is CASSLSGRVRYGYTF. CDR3 DNA: TGTGCCAGCAGTTTATCTGGCAGGGTGAGATATGGCTACACCTTC.

The chain has TRBV5-6 and TRBJ1-2, with TRBD1 matching over 10 bases. Germline V gene sequence: CDR1 SGHDT, CDR2 YYEEEE. This CDR3 is 14 amino acids long. V lost 7 bases and J lost 4; bases outside the gene matches: 7. CDR3 region: CASAETGGGYGYTF. The DNA for the CDR3 is TGTGCCAGCGCGGAGACAGGGGGCGGCTATGGCTACACCTTC.

The chain is built from TRBV6-2 or TRBV6-3 and TRBJ2-7; possibly TRBD2 for D (6 bases). Germline values: CDR1 MNHEY, CDR2 SVGEGT. The CDR3 has 15 amino acids. Trimming left V 0 bases short and J 2 bases short, with 11 bases between. The CDR3 DNA reads as TGTGCCAGCAGTTACTCTCGGAGGGTCCCCTACGAGCAGTACTTC. It specifies CASSYSRRVPYEQYF.

The gene calls are TRBV6-1 and TRBJ1-2; TRBD1 matches at 7 bases. After removal of 3 bases from V and 7 bases from J, the junction contained 8 bases not matched to a gene. Germline V CDR1 and CDR2: MNHNS, SASEGT. This CDR3 has 14 residues. This chain's CDR3 is CASSDEQGLGGYTF. The CDR3 DNA reads as TGTGCCAGCAGTGATGAACAGGGGTTGGGTGGCTACACCTTC.

The V and J genes are TRBV15 and TRBJ2-1, with D perhaps assigned TRBD1 or TRBD2 (5 bases each). V shed 5 bases and J shed 1 base, with 12 bases lying between them. This CDR3 has 15 residues. CDR1 and CDR2 from the germline V gene are LNHNV and YYDKDF (reference sequence). As DNA, the CDR3 is TGTGCCACCAGCCATTCGAGGGGATCCTACAATGAGCAGTTCTTC. Amino acids: CATSHSRGSYNEQFF.

This clone was seen more than once but under ten times. V usage is TRBV7-3 and J usage is TRBJ2-2, with D uncertain. Per the germline V gene, CDR1 is SGHTA and CDR2 is FQGTGA. The CDR3 length is 13 residues. Trimming removed 8 bases from V and 0 bases from J, with 7 bases in between. The CDR3 reads CASSRTNTGELFF. For the CDR3, the DNA is TGTGCCAGCTCCCGAACGAACACCGGGGAGCTGTTTTTT.

V is TRBV10-3 and J is TRBJ2-1; tentatively, D is TRBD1 (5 bases). CDR3 length: 13 residues. Germline CDR1 is ENHRY and CDR2 is SYGVKD. Trimming took 10 bases from V and 0 from J, leaving 10 bases between them. The CDR3 spells CATSDSSYNEQFF. CDR3 coding DNA: TGTGCCACCTCTGACAGCTCCTACAATGAGCAGTTCTTC.

The rearrangement links TRBV2 to TRBJ1-4; 8 bases are shared with TRBD1. Germline trimming cut 11 bases from V and 7 bases from J; bases unmatched to any gene: 9. Germline CDR1 reads SNHLY; CDR2 reads FYNNEI. The CDR3 extends over 13 amino acids. The CDR3 sequence is CAGRQGLIEKLFF. CDR3 nucleotide sequence: TGTGCCGGGAGACAGGGGTTGATTGAAAAACTGTTTTTT.